The 15 T cell receptor beta chains reported below all come from one sample, sequenced in a study of Ad26.COV2.S vaccination and SARS-CoV-2 variants. The method was immunoSEQ multiplex PCR; TCRdb's version includes in-frame clones alone and lacks a portion of them. The top ten hold 3% to 4% of the sample, which has about 350,000 clones, approximately 85% seen once. Treatment in this sample: some 20 received Ad26.COV2.S at low or high dose, single or two shots; 5 received placebo; per-sample allocation not given. All samples were drawn on day 63, counting from the first vaccine or placebo injection. The sequencing here drew on peripheral blood, taken in a trial of Ad26.COV2.S vaccine versus placebo. Receptors originate from a person between 18 and 60 years old who received the Ad26.COV2.S COVID-19 vaccine or a placebo.

The chain recombines TRBV27 with TRBJ2-5; TRBD2 agrees at 8 bases. V trimming: 0 bases; J trimming: 0 bases; junction bases outside the gene matches: 15. The CDR3 consists of 20 residues. Germline V gives CDR1 MNHEY, CDR2 SMNVEV (reference sequence). The CDR3 sequence: CASSLSRSGTRGTYQETQYF. CDR3 nucleotides: TGTGCCAGCAGTTTATCGAGGAGCGGGACTAGGGGAACTTACCAAGAGACCCAGTACTTC.

The chain uses TRBV18 and TRBJ2-7, with a possible D match to TRBD1 (6 bases). Germline CDR1 KGHSH, CDR2 LQKENI. The CDR3 contains 16 residues. V lost 3 bases to trimming and J lost 0 bases, with 15 bases between them. The CDR3 spells CASSPQYSGVSYEQYF. DNA of the CDR3: TGTGCCAGCTCACCGCAGTATTCAGGGGTCTCCTACGAGCAGTACTTC.

On this clone: Other DNA variants within this sample encode the same CDR3. This sequence joins TRBV10-3 and TRBJ1-5, with unresolved D. This CDR3 comprises 13 residues. CDR1 and CDR2 (germline): ENHRY, SYGVKD. V lost 4 bases to trimming and J lost 6 bases, with 10 bases between them. The DNA for the CDR3 is TGTGCCATCAGTGTGGAGGGAGGTCAGCCCCAGCATTTT. Amino acid sequence: CAISVEGGQPQHF.

The V call is TRBV27, the J call TRBJ2-7, with TRBD2 as a possible D gene (6 bases). The V gene lost 3 bases and the J gene lost 0 bases, with 15 bases spanning the gap. Germline lookup yields CDR1 MNHEY and CDR2 SMNVEV (reference sequence). CDR3 length: 16 amino acids. CDR3 nucleotides: TGTGCCAGCAGTTTTTCCCTCGGGGGAAGCTCCTACGAGCAGTACTTC. Translation gives CASSFSLGGSSYEQYF.

The chain joins TRBV19 to TRBJ1-3; D unclear. The ends were cut back, 2 bases at V and 7 bases at J, with 9 bases in the middle. The length of the CDR3 is 13 residues. Germline CDR1 and CDR2: LNHDA and SQIVND (reference sequence). CDR3 DNA: TGTGCCAGTAGTATATCCCGGGATAACACCATATATTTT. Protein: CASSISRDNTIYF.

This clone showed up just once. The chain is built from TRBV24-1 and TRBJ2-1; D tentatively reads TRBD1 or TRBD2 (5 bases each). The CDR3 covers 14 residues. Trimming removed 3 bases from V and 6 bases from J, with 11 bases in between. Germline-derived CDR1 and CDR2 are KGHDR and SFDVKD. As DNA, the CDR3 is TGTGCCACCAGTGATCCGAGGGGATCCAATGAGCAGTTCTTC. Translating gives CATSDPRGSNEQFF.

The table lists this clone with a few counts. The CDR3 DNA reads TGCGCCAGCAGCCCGCAGGCCCAAAAGGTTGAGACCCAGTACTTC. It codes for CASSPQAQKVETQYF. This chain joins TRBV5-1 and TRBJ2-5; D unresolved. Per germline, CDR1 SGHRS and CDR2 YFSETQ. The CDR3 spans 15 residues. V lost 4 bases, J lost 5 bases, and 18 bases lay in between.

The genes are TRBV7-8 and TRBJ2-1; TRBD2 matches 12 bases. Germline V gene lookup returns CDR1 SGHVS and CDR2 FQNEAQ. V lost 2 bases, J lost 4 bases, and 3 bases stayed unmatched. The CDR3 is 16 residues long. As DNA, the CDR3 is TGTGCCAGCAGCTTATCTAGCGGGGGGGAATACAATGAGCAGTTCTTC. As protein: CASSLSSGGEYNEQFF.

CDR3 residues: CAISPGPGNSPLHF. Written as DNA, the CDR3 is TGTGCCATCAGCCCCGGGCCCGGTAATTCACCCCTCCACTTT. The rearrangement links TRBV10-3 to TRBJ1-6; D is ambiguous. This CDR3 contains 14 residues. The V end lost 6 bases, the J end lost 6 bases, and 12 bases lay between the germline ends. Germline assignment: CDR1 ENHRY and CDR2 SYGVKD.

This chain joins TRBV28 and TRBJ2-2; D is unresolved. The V gene's germline CDR1 is MDHEN and CDR2 SYDVKM. The CDR3 sequence is 13 residues long. The V end lost 11 bases, the J end lost 1 base, and 11 bases lay between the germline ends. CDR3 bases: TGTGCCTTGTGGGCAGGGAACACCGGGGAGCTGTTTTTT. It is translated as CALWAGNTGELFF.

This sequence joins TRBV5-6 and TRBJ1-1; D call uncertain. CDR1 is SGHDT and CDR2 is YYEEEE in the germline V gene. Trimming took off 1 base at V and 0 bases at J, with 4 bases between the two ends. CDR3 length: 13 amino acids. CDR3 sequence (DNA): TGTGCCAGCAGCTTGCTCATGAACACTGAAGCTTTCTTT. Amino acid sequence: CASSLLMNTEAFF.

The chain uses TRBV3-1 (or the pseudogene TRBV3-2) and TRBJ1-6, with 10 nucleotides matching TRBD1. Germline V gene lookup returns CDR1 LGHDT and CDR2 YNNKEL (reference sequence). J was trimmed by 7 bases and V by 6 bases; bases with no gene match: 6. The CDR3 runs to 15 residues. CDR3 protein: CASSNRDRGNSPLHF. The CDR3 DNA reads TGTGCCAGCAGTAACCGGGACAGGGGAAATTCACCCCTCCACTTT.

This clone was seen once. The V and J genes are TRBV7-9 and TRBJ2-5; TRBD2 matches at 10 bases. Germline V gene sequence: CDR1 SEHNR, CDR2 FQNEAQ (reference sequence). Trimming took 4 bases from V and 5 from J; bases not matched to a gene: 13. The CDR3 is 17 residues long. CDR3 amino acids: CASSSGPAAGGRETQYF. The CDR3 nucleotides read TGTGCCAGCAGCTCCGGCCCGGCAGCGGGGGGGCGGGAGACCCAGTACTTC.

This clone was seen a few times. The J gene is TRBJ2-3, the V gene TRBV6-5, with TRBD2 identical over 9 bases. Trimming at V came to 4 bases and at J to 4 bases, leaving 6 bases not matched to a gene. Germline V lookup: CDR1 MNHEY, CDR2 SVGAGI. The CDR3 loop spans 15 amino acids. The CDR3 sequence: CASSFGGGAADTQYF. The CDR3 bases are TGTGCCAGCAGTTTTGGCGGGGGGGCCGCAGATACGCAGTATTTT.

V is TRBV5-1 and J is TRBJ1-3; unclear D gene. Trimming shortened V by 4 bases and J by 4 bases, and 12 bases separated the two germline ends. The CDR3 is made up of 14 amino acids. The germline V gene has CDR1 SGHRS and CDR2 YFSETQ. This CDR3 is CASSRGETGNTIYF. The CDR3 DNA sequence: TGCGCCAGCAGCCGTGGGGAGACGGGAAACACCATATATTTT.